The 20 T cell receptor beta chains below were found in one sample sequenced in a study of regulatory dendritic cells for organ transplantation. The repertoire was sequenced with immunoSEQ multiplex PCR; TCRdb's copy has only in-frame clones and lacks some. The sample contains around 20,000 clones, about 80% of which appear only once. The sequencing input was memory CD4+ T cells from blood. Subset noted: CD45RO+ memory T cells. These receptors were collected from a human donor in good health.

CDR3 sequence (DNA): TGTGCCAGCAGCTCAAAGCGGGGAGGCGGGGAGCTGTTTTTT. Protein product: CASSSKRGGGELFF. This sequence joins TRBV2 and TRBJ2-2; 7 bases are a match to TRBD2. V shed 6 bases and J 7 bases; nucleotides not matched to a gene: 8. The germline CDR1 and CDR2 sequences are SNHLY and FYNNEI. CDR3 length equals 14 residues.

This sequence joins TRBV6-5 and TRBJ1-1; 9 bases align to TRBD1. Germline CDR1 reads MNHEY; CDR2 reads SVGAGI. The CDR3 is made up of 14 amino acids. V lost 6 bases and J lost 3; bases outside the gene matches: 5. The CDR3 DNA follows: TGTGCCAGCAGGGTAGACAGGGGGGACACTGAAGCTTTCTTT. Residues: CASRVDRGDTEAFF.

The CDR3 sequence: CASSLESGGTQYF. The CDR3 coding sequence is TGTGCCAGCAGCTTAGAGTCGGGGGGTACGCAGTATTTT. The J gene is TRBJ2-3, the V gene TRBV11-2; TRBD2 aligns across 7 bases. Trimming cost V 0 bases and J 8 bases; bases outside gene matches: 2. The CDR3 totals 13 residues. Germline CDR1 and CDR2: SGHAT and FQNNGV.

V is TRBV11-3 and J is TRBJ2-1; D might be TRBD2 (6 bases). Germline CDR1 reads SGHNT; CDR2 reads YENEEA. Trimming took 0 bases from V and 7 from J, leaving 13 bases between them. The CDR3 is made up of 15 amino acids. Here the CDR3 DNA reads TGTGCCAGCAGCTTAGACCCTACCGGAGGGAATGAGCAGTTCTTC. It encodes CASSLDPTGGNEQFF.

Comments on this clone: This sample also contains other DNA sequences that code for the same CDR3. The chain links TRBV9 to TRBJ2-7; 10 bases map to TRBD2. The junction had 0 bases not matched to a gene; V was cut back by 1 base and J by 5 bases. From germline, CDR1 is SGDLS and CDR2 YYNGEE. CDR3 length: 13 amino acids. The CDR3 reads CASSVLAGDEQYF. Written as DNA, the CDR3 is TGTGCCAGCAGCGTACTAGCGGGGGACGAGCAGTACTTC.

This clone was counted only a few times. The chain carries TRBV5-3 and TRBJ1-5; D might be TRBD1 (5 bases). TRBV5-3 is annotated as an ORF whose role is uncertain. The CDR3 is 15 residues long. V gave up 4 bases and J gave up 0 bases, with 11 bases separating them. The CDR3 DNA is TGTGCCAGAAGCCGACAGTTATATAGCAATCAGCCCCAGCATTTT. It encodes CARSRQLYSNQPQHF.

The chain has TRBV2 and TRBJ2-2; TRBD2 agrees at 13 bases. CDR1 and CDR2 from the germline V gene are SNHLY and FYNNEI. The CDR3 runs 15 residues. V lost 8 bases and J lost 7; bases outside the gene matches: 7. CDR3 residues: CASQGLAGSGGELFF. The DNA of the CDR3 is TGTGCCAGCCAGGGACTAGCGGGGAGTGGCGGGGAGCTGTTTTTT.

V gene TRBV6-5 combines with J gene TRBJ1-1, with D unclear. This CDR3 has 14 residues. The germline V gene encodes CDR1 MNHEY and CDR2 SVGAGI. The ends were cut back, 2 bases at V and 2 bases at J, with 9 bases in the middle. CDR3 nucleotides: TGTGCCAGCAGTTACAGCTACCCCAACACTGAAGCTTTCTTT. Residues: CASSYSYPNTEAFF.

The V gene is TRBV18, the J gene TRBJ1-5; TRBD1 matches 12 bases. Germline lookup yields CDR1 KGHSH and CDR2 LQKENI. The CDR3 contains 18 residues. V was pared by 2 bases and J by 0 bases, with 5 bases of the junction left unmatched. CDR3 coding DNA: TGTGCCAGCTCACCAGGGACAGGGGGCCCCTTTAGCAATCAGCCCCAGCATTTT. Its translation: CASSPGTGGPFSNQPQHF. Variable domain in full (rest from reference TRBV18 and TRBJ1-5): NAGVMQNPRHLVRRRGQEARLRCSPMKGHSHVYWYRQLPEEGLKFMVYLQKENIIDESGMPKERFSAEFPKEGPSILRIQQVVRGDSAAYFCASSPGTGGPFSNQPQHFGDGTRLSIL.

The CDR3 bases are TGTGCCAGCAGCTTAGCGCGGAGTCTTCAAGAAAAACTGTTTTTT. Its protein is CASSLARSLQEKLFF. The V and J genes are TRBV7-9 and TRBJ1-4, with D unclear. Germline values: CDR1 SEHNR, CDR2 FQNEAQ (reference sequence). V shed 0 bases and J shed 8 bases, with 13 bases lying between them. The CDR3 has 15 amino acids.

This clone was counted a few times. V is TRBV25-1 and J is TRBJ1-6; possible D gene TRBD1, 6 bases. Germline assignment: CDR1 MGHDK and CDR2 SYGVNS. Trimming removed 6 bases at V and 5 bases at J, with 17 bases between. CDR3 length equals 16 residues. In nucleotides, the CDR3 is TGTGCCAGCAGCCCCCTGGCAGGGGTGGATAATTCACCCCTCCACTTT. It specifies CASSPLAGVDNSPLHF.

The J gene is TRBJ2-2, the V gene TRBV27; possible D gene TRBD1, 5 bases. Germline-derived CDR1 and CDR2 are MNHEY and SMNVEV (reference sequence). The CDR3 has 16 residues. The V and J ends lost 2 bases and 6 bases respectively, with 16 bases between them. The CDR3, as DNA: TGTGCCAGCAGTTTAGGCTCGGCAGAAGGGGCCGGGGAGCTGTTTTTT. Translating it yields CASSLGSAEGAGELFF.

J is TRBJ1-1 and V is TRBV12-5, with TRBD1 identical over 9 bases. The germline gives CDR1 LGHNT, CDR2 FRNRAP. The CDR3 contains 16 residues. J was trimmed by 4 bases and V by 7 bases; bases with no gene match: 13. The CDR3 here is CASAATGGAGITEAFF. The CDR3 DNA follows: TGTGCTAGTGCCGCTACAGGGGGCGCCGGAATCACTGAAGCTTTCTTT. The full variable domain, rest sourced from reference TRBV12-5 and TRBJ1-1, is DARVTQTPRHKVTEMGQEVTMRCQPILGHNTVFWYRQTMMQGLELLAYFRNRAPLDDSGMPKDRFSAEMPDATLATLKIQPSEPRDSAVYFCASAATGGAGITEAFFGQGTRLTVV.

The genes are TRBV15 and TRBJ1-4, with D unclear. The CDR3 is 17 amino acids. Trimming cost V 0 bases and J 3 bases, with 14 bases left between them. CDR1 and CDR2 (germline): LNHNV, YYDKDF (reference sequence). CDR3 amino acids: CATSRDLGSGPNEKLFF. The DNA for the CDR3 is TGTGCCACCAGCAGAGATTTAGGGAGTGGGCCTAATGAAAAACTGTTTTTT.

This clone was counted a single time. In the same sample, other DNA sequences code for this CDR3. The V gene is TRBV11-3, the J gene TRBJ1-2; D perhaps matches TRBD1 (6 bases). Germline assignment: CDR1 SGHNT and CDR2 YENEEA. This CDR3 is built from 13 residues. The V and J ends lost 5 bases and 5 bases respectively, with 12 bases between them. CDR3 residues: CASSTGQFYGYTF. DNA for the CDR3: TGTGCCAGCAGCACTGGACAGTTTTATGGCTACACCTTC.

This sequence joins TRBV5-1 and TRBJ1-2; TRBD1 agrees at 9 bases. This CDR3 comprises 14 residues. In germline, CDR1 is SGHRS, CDR2 YFSETQ. The V gene end was trimmed by 4 bases and the J gene end by 5 bases; junction bases not matched to a gene: 6. CDR3: CASSPDRGDYGYTF. The DNA of the CDR3 is TGCGCCAGCAGCCCGGACAGGGGAGATTATGGCTACACCTTC.

This clone was seen only a few times. The chain couples TRBV27 to TRBJ2-2; 7 bases line up with TRBD1. The CDR3 totals 14 residues. Germline V CDR1 and CDR2: MNHEY, SMNVEV (reference sequence). V dropped 3 bases and J dropped 6; count of bases not matched to a gene: 4. This chain's CDR3 is CASSFITGAGELFF. The CDR3 nucleotides are TGTGCCAGCAGTTTCATCACAGGGGCCGGGGAGCTGTTTTTT.

The genes are TRBV29-1 and TRBJ1-2; tentatively, D is TRBD1 (5 bases). This CDR3 has 13 residues. Germline CDR1 is SQVTM and CDR2 is ANQGSEA. V was pared by 3 bases and J by 7 bases, with 15 bases between. The CDR3, as DNA: TGCAGCGTTGAGTTGCAGGGCGTGGGTGGCTACACCTTC. Its translation: CSVELQGVGGYTF. Looking up the rest from reference TRBV29-1 and TRBJ1-2 gives the full variable domain: SAVISQKPSRDICQRGTSLTIQCQVDSQVTMMFWYRQQPGQSLTLIATANQGSEATYESGFVIDKFPISRPNLTFSTLTVSNMSPEDSSIYLCSVELQGVGGYTFGSGTRLTVV.

The V and J genes are TRBV5-1 and TRBJ2-3; D is possibly TRBD1 (6 bases). CDR3 length: 14 amino acids. Trimming shortened V by 0 bases and J by 6 bases, and 11 bases separated the two germline ends. Germline V CDR1 and CDR2: SGHRS, YFSETQ. The CDR3 DNA sequence: TGCGCCAGCAGCTTGGGGGGGCTGGGCGATACGCAGTATTTT. Protein sequence: CASSLGGLGDTQYF.

This clone was recorded only once. The chain links TRBV5-4 to TRBJ2-3, with 10 bases lining up with TRBD2. From germline, CDR1 is SGHNT and CDR2 YYREEE (reference sequence). CDR3 length: 15 residues. The J segment lost 4 bases and the V segment lost 5 bases, leaving 7 bases of the junction unmatched. The CDR3 DNA reads as TGTGCCAGCAGGGCTAGCGGGGGTAACCCAGATACGCAGTATTTT. Protein sequence: CASRASGGNPDTQYF.